The present T cell receptor beta chain was sequenced within a study of blood T cells in healthy people across ages. It was with a sample-barcoded 5' primer and a J-beta primer mix that a second PCR of roughly 6 to 12 cycles was run. Each TCR beta cDNA got a 12-nucleotide random molecular identifier. TCRdb re-derived calls from the 5' RACE reads in MiXCR, one entry per CDR3 protein. The sample records 850,000 to 1,300,000 distinct CDR3 sequences, around 45% being singletons. Caucasian individuals from Russia who were healthy and aged 6 to 90 acted as donors. This CDR3 has 16 residues. Trimming pared 0 bases from V and 7 bases from J, leaving 18 bases between. The germline gives CDR1 SGHVS, CDR2 FQNEAQ.

The TCR comes from a woman aged 60-75 years in good health. This chain uses TRBV7-8 with TRBJ2-5, with D maybe TRBD1 (6 bases). The sequenced sample was blood. The CDR3 region is CASSLARGHLRGTQYF. The CDR3 DNA is TGTGCCAGCAGCTTAGCCAGGGGACACCTCAGGGGGACCCAGTACTTC.